This is a list of T cell receptor beta chains from one sample in a study of T-cell memory formation after mild COVID-19. One entry per CDR3 protein results from TCRdb running MiXCR on the 5' RACE reads. The data show about 250,000 distinct CDR3 sequences, 15% to 19% seen once. The material sequenced was PBMCs or a T cell subset sorted from them (not recorded which). All receptors derive from an adult woman who had mild COVID-19 (a few samples of this study predate the infection). Cell type and time point are not known. Both conserved end residues are part of each CDR3. The D gene is left open where the match is weak. Only part of the rows carry a size: once, few, many, or a class if the clone is expanded.

d_call clone_size j_call v_call cdr3_aa cdr3_nt
TRBD1 - TRBJ2-7 TRBV5-1 CASSRTTGVPTREQYF TGCGCCAGCAGCCGGACAACAGGGGTCCCTACTCGGGAGCAGTACTTC
TRBD1 - TRBJ2-2 TRBV12-5 CASGLGTGRELFF TGTGCTAGTGGTTTGGGGACAGGAAGGGAGCTGTTTTTT
- few TRBJ1-1 TRBV12-3/TRBV12-4 CASTPVGGANTEAFF TGTGCCAGCACCCCCGTTGGGGGGGCGAACACTGAAGCTTTCTTT
- few TRBJ1-6 TRBV20-1 CSARDRASYNSPLHF TGCAGTGCTAGAGATCGGGCGTCGTATAATTCACCCCTCCACTTT
- - TRBJ2-2 TRBV29-1 CSGQVNTGELFF TGCAGCGGACAGGTGAACACCGGGGAGCTGTTTTTT
TRBD1 many TRBJ1-4 TRBV4-1 CASSLRTGSTNEKLFF TGCGCCAGCAGTTTGCGGACAGGATCAACTAATGAAAAACTGTTTTTT
- few TRBJ1-4 TRBV20-1 CSAKATRFEKLFF TGCAGTGCAAAAGCAACGCGATTCGAAAAACTGTTTTTT
TRBD1 few TRBJ2-1 TRBV12-3/TRBV12-4 CASRLQGWNEQFF TGTGCCAGCAGACTACAGGGGTGGAATGAGCAGTTCTTC
TRBD2 few TRBJ2-1 TRBV4-3 CASSLQREGLNEQFF TGCGCCAGCAGCCTTCAACGGGAGGGCCTTAATGAGCAGTTCTTC
TRBD1 - TRBJ1-2 TRBV7-9 CASSLTHRGNYGYTF TGTGCCAGCAGCTTAACTCACAGGGGAAACTATGGCTACACCTTC
- - TRBJ1-2 TRBV5-1 CASSLAGEVYGYTF TGCGCCAGCAGCCTCGCAGGGGAGGTCTATGGCTACACCTTC
- - TRBJ2-2 TRBV4-3 CASSLSRTGELFF TGCGCCAGCAGCCTATCAAGAACCGGGGAGCTGTTTTTT
- - TRBJ2-5 TRBV23-1 CASSPRDTGETQYF TGCGCCAGCAGTCCCCGGGACACAGGAGAGACCCAGTACTTC
- - TRBJ2-1 TRBV19 CASSHVVAVYEQFF TGTGCCAGTAGTCACGTGGTGGCTGTTTATGAGCAGTTCTTC